This is a list of T cell receptor beta chains from one sample in a study of human T cells and chemical hapten exposure. TCRdb re-derived calls from the RACE reads in MiXCR, one entry per CDR3 protein. This sample carries roughly 200,000 distinct CDR3 sequences, about 25% of them seen once, and the ten largest clones take around 2.5%. The sample consisted of whole blood, taken in connection with sensitization to the hapten diphenylcyclopropenone (DPC). These TCRs come from a woman aged 40 to 50 with alopecia areata. Some clones in this sample may be carry-over from other donors' samples. Both conserved end residues are part of each CDR3. The order of the fields is J gene, clone size, D gene, V gene, CDR3 protein, CDR3 DNA. A D gene is named only where the DNA matches it firmly. Size tells how often a clone was seen (once, few, many) or the class of an expanded clone, and some rows leave it out.

TRBJ2-3,.,TRBD1,TRBV20-1,CSATYGGQGSQYF,TGCAGTGCTACCTACGGGGGACAGGGGTCGCAGTATTTT
TRBJ2-1,.,TRBD2,TRBV5-4,CASSQRGSSYNEQFF,TGTGCCAGCAGCCAGCGGGGGAGCTCCTACAATGAGCAGTTCTTC
TRBJ2-3,few,TRBD2,TRBV12-3/TRBV12-4,CASRARGGSSTDTQYF,TGTGCCAGCAGGGCCCGAGGCGGGAGTAGCACAGATACGCAGTATTTT
TRBJ2-5,few,TRBD2,TRBV20-1,CSASAGTSGSLGETQYF,TGCAGTGCTAGTGCCGGGACTAGCGGGAGTCTGGGAGAGACCCAGTACTTC
TRBJ2-1,.,.,TRBV20-1,CSAQGHVGNEQFF,TGCAGTGCTCAGGGACACGTGGGCAATGAGCAGTTCTTC
TRBJ2-7,many,.,TRBV7-9,CASSLAGNSYEQYF,TGTGCCAGCAGCTTAGCTGGGAACTCCTACGAGCAGTACTTC
TRBJ2-7,.,.,TRBV6-5,CASTGAPAYEQYF,TGTGCCAGCACCGGGGCACCCGCGTACGAGCAGTACTTC
TRBJ2-7,many,TRBD1,TRBV2,CASSVQGYEQYF,TGTGCCAGCAGTGTACAGGGGTACGAGCAGTACTTC
TRBJ1-2,few,.,TRBV7-2,CASSPLIYGYTF,TGTGCCAGCAGCCCCCTCATCTATGGCTACACCTTC
TRBJ2-7,few,.,TRBV4-3,CASSQVEGGMGEQYF,TGCGCCAGCAGCCAAGTTGAGGGCGGAATGGGCGAGCAGTACTTC
TRBJ2-3,.,TRBD2,TRBV6-5,CASSSGRPTDTQYF,TGTGCCAGCAGTAGCGGGAGGCCCACAGATACGCAGTATTTT
TRBJ2-3,few,.,TRBV4-3,CASSQDGASFDTQYF,TGCGCCAGCAGCCAAGATGGGGCTAGTTTCGATACGCAGTATTTT
TRBJ2-4,.,.,TRBV7-2,CASSLADGNIQYF,TGTGCCAGCAGCTTAGCGGATGGGAACATTCAGTACTTC
TRBJ2-1,.,.,TRBV6-4,CASSRGNGEYIEQFF,TGTGCCAGCAGTCGCGGGAACGGGGAGTACATTGAGCAGTTTTTC
TRBJ1-5,.,TRBD1,TRBV12-3/TRBV12-4,CASSRQGNQPQHF,TGTGCCAGCAGTCGACAGGGTAATCAGCCCCAGCATTTT
TRBJ2-5,few,.,TRBV28,CASSLPGMQETQYF,TGTGCCAGCAGTTTGCCCGGGATGCAAGAGACCCAGTACTTC
TRBJ2-3,.,.,TRBV7-9,CASSLSTISTDTQYF,TGTGCCAGCAGCTTATCAACAATTAGCACAGATACGCAGTATTTT
TRBJ2-1,few,TRBD2,TRBV20-1,CSARDNGLAYDEQFF,TGCAGTGCTAGAGATAACGGACTAGCTTACGATGAGCAGTTCTTC
TRBJ2-5,few,TRBD1,TRBV7-2,CASRRTGAETQYF,TGTGCCAGCAGACGGACAGGGGCGGAGACCCAGTACTTC
TRBJ2-4,.,TRBD2,TRBV7-2,CASSPWTSGSVGKNIQYF,TGTGCCAGCAGCCCGTGGACTAGCGGGAGTGTAGGCAAAAACATTCAGTACTTC
TRBJ1-1,.,TRBD1,TRBV29-1,CSVESQGAGNTEAFF,TGCAGCGTTGAATCGCAGGGGGCTGGAAACACTGAAGCTTTCTTT
TRBJ2-3,few,.,TRBV20-1,CSARRDATSTDTQYF,TGCAGTGCTAGAAGAGACGCGACTAGCACAGATACGCAGTATTTT
TRBJ2-7,few,.,TRBV7-9,CASQEGLEYEQYF,TGTGCCAGCCAGGAGGGCCTAGAGTACGAGCAGTACTTC
TRBJ1-1,.,.,TRBV29-1,CSVENPGHGTEAFF,TGCAGCGTTGAGAACCCGGGACACGGCACTGAAGCTTTCTTT
TRBJ2-2,many,.,TRBV6-1,CATEMDFQTGELFF,TGTGCCACCGAGATGGACTTCCAGACCGGGGAGCTGTTTTTT
TRBJ1-1,.,.,TRBV5-1,CASSLAVKNTEAFF,TGCGCCAGCAGCTTGGCGGTCAAGAACACTGAAGCTTTCTTT
TRBJ2-2,few,.,TRBV9,CASSENFGGELFF,TGTGCCAGCAGCGAAAATTTTGGCGGGGAGCTGTTTTTT
TRBJ2-7,few,TRBD1,TRBV9,CASSVRGQGGNEQYF,TGTGCCAGCAGCGTAAGGGGACAGGGTGGAAACGAGCAGTACTTC
TRBJ2-5,many,TRBD2,TRBV7-9,CASSPQAGGGETQYF,TGTGCCAGCAGCCCCCAGGCGGGAGGGGGAGAGACCCAGTACTTC
TRBJ1-5,.,TRBD1,TRBV7-2,CASSLVWQGEQPQHF,TGTGCCAGCAGCTTAGTATGGCAGGGGGAACAGCCCCAGCATTTT
TRBJ2-7,once,TRBD2,TRBV7-2,CASSFRLAGGREQYF,TGTGCCAGCAGCTTCAGACTAGCGGGAGGGAGAGAGCAGTACTTC
TRBJ2-3,few,.,TRBV4-1,CASSPWGKESPDTQYF,TGCGCCAGCAGCCCCTGGGGGAAGGAAAGCCCAGATACGCAGTATTTT
TRBJ2-3,.,TRBD2,TRBV6-6,CASTLLAGGRAADTQYF,TGTGCCAGCACCCTATTAGCGGGCGGGAGGGCCGCAGATACGCAGTATTTT
TRBJ2-1,.,TRBD2,TRBV2,CASSEAPGLATNEQFF,TGTGCCAGCAGTGAAGCGCCGGGACTAGCGACCAATGAGCAGTTCTTC
TRBJ2-1,.,.,TRBV6-1,CASRFEVQGGNEQFF,TGTGCCAGCAGATTTGAGGTCCAGGGTGGAAATGAGCAGTTCTTC